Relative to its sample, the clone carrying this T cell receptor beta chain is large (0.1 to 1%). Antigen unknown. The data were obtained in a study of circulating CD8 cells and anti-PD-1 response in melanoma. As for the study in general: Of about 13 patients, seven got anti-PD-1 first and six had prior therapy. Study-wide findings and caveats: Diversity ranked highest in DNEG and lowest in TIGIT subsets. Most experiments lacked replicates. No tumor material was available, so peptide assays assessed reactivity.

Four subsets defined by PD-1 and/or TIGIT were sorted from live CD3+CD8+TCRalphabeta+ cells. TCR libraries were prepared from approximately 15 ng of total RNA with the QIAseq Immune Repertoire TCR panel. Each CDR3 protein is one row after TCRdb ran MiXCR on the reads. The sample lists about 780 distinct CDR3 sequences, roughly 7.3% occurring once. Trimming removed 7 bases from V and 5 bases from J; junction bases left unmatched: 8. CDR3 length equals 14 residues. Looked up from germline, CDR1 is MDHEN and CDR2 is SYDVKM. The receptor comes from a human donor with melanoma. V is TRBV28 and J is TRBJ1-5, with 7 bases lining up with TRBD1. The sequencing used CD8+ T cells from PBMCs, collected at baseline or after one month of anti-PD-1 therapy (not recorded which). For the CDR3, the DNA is TGTGCCAGCACCCCGAACAGGGGCCATCAGCCCCAGCATTTT. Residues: CASTPNRGHQPQHF. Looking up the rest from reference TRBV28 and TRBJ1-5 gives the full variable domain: DVKVTQSSRYLVKRTGEKVFLECVQDMDHENMFWYRQDPGLGLRLIYFSYDVKMKEKGDIPEGYSVSREKKERFSLILESASTNQTSMYLCASTPNRGHQPQHFGDGTRLSIL.